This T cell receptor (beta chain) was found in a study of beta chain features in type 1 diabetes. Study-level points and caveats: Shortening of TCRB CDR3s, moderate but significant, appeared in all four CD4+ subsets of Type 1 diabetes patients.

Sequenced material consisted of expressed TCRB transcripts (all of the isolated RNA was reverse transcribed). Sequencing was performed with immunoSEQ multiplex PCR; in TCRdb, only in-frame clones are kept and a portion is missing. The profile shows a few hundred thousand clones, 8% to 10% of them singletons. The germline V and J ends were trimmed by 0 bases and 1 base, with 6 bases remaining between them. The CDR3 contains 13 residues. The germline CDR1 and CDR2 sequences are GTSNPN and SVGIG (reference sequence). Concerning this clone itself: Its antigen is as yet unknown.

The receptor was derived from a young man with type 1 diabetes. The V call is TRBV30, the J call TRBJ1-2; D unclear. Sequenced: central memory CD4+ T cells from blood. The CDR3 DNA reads TGTGCCTGGAGTGTAATGGATAACTATGGCTACACCTTC. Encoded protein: CAWSVMDNYGYTF.